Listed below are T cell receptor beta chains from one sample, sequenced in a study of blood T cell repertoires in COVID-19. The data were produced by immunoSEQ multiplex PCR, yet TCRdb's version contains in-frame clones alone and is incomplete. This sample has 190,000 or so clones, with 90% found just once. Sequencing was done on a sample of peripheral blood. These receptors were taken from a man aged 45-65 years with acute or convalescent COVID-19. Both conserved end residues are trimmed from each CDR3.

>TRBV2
ASSEVSQAYEQY
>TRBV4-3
ASSRLWTGLNSPLH
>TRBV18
ASSPDRGSNTEAF
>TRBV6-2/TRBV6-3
ASSLQGMAGYT
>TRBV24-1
ATSDGTDEKLF
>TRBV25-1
ASVNSGNTIY
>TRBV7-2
ASSLVSGRLVDTQY
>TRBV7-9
ASRGSAGGENEQF
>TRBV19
ASTKSRGDRNEKLF
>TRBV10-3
AISESLAGDTDTQY
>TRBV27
ASSPDRDWETQY
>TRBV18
ASSIGAENTEAF
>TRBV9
ASSVRPLARGETQY
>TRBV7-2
ASSSGQGGADTQY
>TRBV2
ASSATGKNSPLH
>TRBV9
ASSAGTGSNQPQH
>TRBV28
ASSFGQARNQPQH
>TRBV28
ASSTPGQGSSGNTIY
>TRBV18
ASSPSGTGGDGYT
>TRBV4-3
ASSPAPIVATQY
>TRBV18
ASSPSGTGGPDTQY
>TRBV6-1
ASSETREQPQH
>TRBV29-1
SVEPGSTDTQY
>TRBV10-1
ASQTTNTDTQY
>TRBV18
ASSTRDQPQH
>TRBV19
ASSNGRAGSGANVLT
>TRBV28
ASSSGTGTAADTQY
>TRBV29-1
SVEWGQGLEGYT